This T cell receptor (beta chain) was retrieved from a study of blood T cell repertoires in COVID-19. The protocol was immunoSEQ multiplex PCR, while the TCRdb copy is restricted to in-frame clones and leaves out a portion. The sample lists about 360,000 clones, roughly 87% occurring once. CDR3 size: 18 residues. V was shortened by 2 bases and J by 0 bases, with 20 bases between the two germline ends. This clonotype was sampled from a woman aged 40 to 50 with acute COVID-19. Sequencing was done on a sample of PBMCs or T cells enriched from blood (not recorded which). This chain joins TRBV23-1 and TRBJ2-7; D may be TRBD1 (6 bases). TRBV23-1 is flagged as an ORF with uncertain function. The CDR3 region is CASSQVRSTGLLSYEQYF. CDR3 nucleotides: TGCGCCAGCAGTCAAGTGCGGTCGACAGGCCTCCTCTCCTACGAGCAGTACTTC.